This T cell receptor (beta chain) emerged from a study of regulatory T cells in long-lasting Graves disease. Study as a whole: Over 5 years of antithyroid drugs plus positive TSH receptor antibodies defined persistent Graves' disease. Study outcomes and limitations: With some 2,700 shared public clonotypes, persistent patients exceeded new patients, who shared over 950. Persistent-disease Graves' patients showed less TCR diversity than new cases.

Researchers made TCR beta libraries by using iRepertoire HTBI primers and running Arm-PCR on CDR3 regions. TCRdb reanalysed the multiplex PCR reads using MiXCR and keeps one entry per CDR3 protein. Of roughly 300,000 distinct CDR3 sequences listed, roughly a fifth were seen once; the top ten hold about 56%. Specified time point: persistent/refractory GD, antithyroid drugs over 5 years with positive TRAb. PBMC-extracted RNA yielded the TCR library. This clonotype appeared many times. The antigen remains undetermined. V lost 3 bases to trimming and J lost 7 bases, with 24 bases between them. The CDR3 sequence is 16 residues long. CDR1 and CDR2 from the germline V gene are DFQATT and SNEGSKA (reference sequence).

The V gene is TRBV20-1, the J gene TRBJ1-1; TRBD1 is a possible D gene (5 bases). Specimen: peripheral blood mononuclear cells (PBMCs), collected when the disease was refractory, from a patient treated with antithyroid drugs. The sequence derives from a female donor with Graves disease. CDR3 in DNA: TGCAGTGCTAGTCTGAGTTTTAGTAGACGGGGCAATGAAGCTTTCTTT. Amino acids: CSASLSFSRRGNEAFF.